What follows are 32 T cell receptor beta chains derived from one specimen sequenced in a study of blood T cell repertoires in COVID-19. The assay was immunoSEQ multiplex PCR, and TCRdb's table has in-frame clones only and misses some. This table has over 300,000 clones, roughly 89% appearing once. The source material was peripheral blood. These receptors came from a man aged 18-30 years with active or convalescent COVID-19.

The gene calls are TRBV18 and TRBJ2-5; TRBD1 is a possible D gene (5 bases). This CDR3 region has 12 residues. Germline CDR1 reads KGHSH; CDR2 reads LQKENI. The ends were cut back, 5 bases at V and 14 bases at J, with 18 bases in the middle. The DNA for the CDR3 is TGTGCCAGCTCATCAAAAGGGGCCCCCGGATACTTC. Encoded protein: CASSSKGAPGYF.

This chain links TRBV7-3 with TRBJ2-1; D is possibly TRBD1 (5 bases). The CDR3 runs to 15 residues. Trimming stripped 1 base from V and 4 bases from J, with 11 bases between. Germline CDR1 reads SGHTA; CDR2 reads FQGTGA. As DNA, the CDR3 is TGTGCCAGCAGCTTAAAGGACACCCTGTACAATGAGCAGTTCTTC. This codes for CASSLKDTLYNEQFF.

The CDR3 sequence is CASSVDRSNQPQHF. As DNA, the CDR3 is TGCGCCAGCAGCGTTGACAGAAGCAATCAGCCCCAGCATTTT. The V gene is TRBV5-1, the J gene TRBJ1-5; D may be TRBD1 (5 bases). V dropped 4 bases and J dropped 1 base, with 9 bases sitting between them. The CDR3 is 14 amino acids. Germline values: CDR1 SGHRS, CDR2 YFSETQ.

This clone was seen more than once but under ten times. V is TRBV19 and J is TRBJ1-5; maybe TRBD1 (6 bases). This CDR3 is built from 16 residues. With 5 bases removed from V and 4 bases from J, the gap between germline ends came to 18 bases. Germline CDR1 reads LNHDA; CDR2 reads SQIVND (reference sequence). In nucleotides, the CDR3 is TGTGCCAGTAGTGATCCCTTAGGGGGGGGTAATCAGCCCCAGCATTTT. Encoded protein: CASSDPLGGGNQPQHF.

The chain uses TRBV28 and TRBJ1-2; a weak D match, TRBD1 (6 bases). The V gene lost 1 base and the J gene lost 6 bases, with 15 bases spanning the gap. The length of the CDR3 is 15 residues. Germline CDR1 is MDHEN and CDR2 is SYDVKM. The CDR3 is CASSLLQGIVNGYTF. The CDR3 DNA is TGTGCCAGCAGTTTATTACAGGGAATCGTAAATGGCTACACCTTC.

The chain recombines TRBV5-1 with TRBJ2-2, with a tentative D call TRBD2 (6 bases). The V end was cut by 4 bases, the J end by 6 bases, with 16 bases between. The germline CDR1 and CDR2 sequences are SGHRS and YFSETQ. CDR3 length: 15 residues. CDR3 region: CASSPTGPGAGELFF. The DNA of the CDR3 is TGCGCCAGCAGCCCGACCGGTCCGGGGGCCGGGGAGCTGTTTTTT. Looking up the rest from reference TRBV5-1 and TRBJ2-2 gives the full variable domain: KAGVTQTPRYLIKTRGQQVTLSCSPISGHRSVSWYQQTPGQGLQFLFEYFSETQRNKGNFPGRFSGRQFSNSRSEMNVSTLELGDSALYLCASSPTGPGAGELFFGEGSRLTVL.

This chain links TRBV9 with TRBJ2-7; D gene uncertain. The germline V gene has CDR1 SGDLS and CDR2 YYNGEE. This CDR3 region has 13 residues. Trimming shortened V by 4 bases and J by 4 bases, and 12 bases separated the two germline ends. In nucleotides, the CDR3 is TGTGCCAGCAGCCAGACACCTACATACGAGCAGTACTTC. Translation: CASSQTPTYEQYF.

The V and J genes are TRBV5-1 and TRBJ2-3, with TRBD1 identical over 8 bases. Germline V lookup: CDR1 SGHRS, CDR2 YFSETQ. V shed 4 bases and J 3 bases; nucleotides not matched to a gene: 4. CDR3 size: 14 residues. CDR3 nucleotide sequence: TGCGCCAGCAGCACTGGACAGGGAACAGATACGCAGTATTTT. As protein: CASSTGQGTDTQYF.

Concerning this clone itself: A read error likely explains this, since a far larger clone differs by one base. V usage is TRBV27 and J usage is TRBJ2-2; D ambiguous. Germline CDR1 MNHEY, CDR2 SMNVEV (reference sequence). The CDR3 consists of 11 residues. The V end lost 6 bases, the J end lost 5 bases, and 4 bases lay between the germline ends. CDR3 bases: TGTGCCAGCAGCAGAACCGGGGAGCTGTTTTTT. Its translation: CASSRTGELFF.

The rearrangement links TRBV18 to TRBJ2-7, with no clear D. CDR3 length: 13 residues. V was trimmed by 6 bases and J by 0 bases, leaving 9 bases between them. Germline V lookup: CDR1 KGHSH, CDR2 LQKENI. The CDR3 spells CASSLPVSYEQYF. The CDR3 DNA reads as TGTGCCAGCTCCCTTCCCGTCTCCTACGAGCAGTACTTC. The complete variable domain, with remaining parts taken from reference TRBV18 and TRBJ2-7, reads NAGVMQNPRHLVRRRGQEARLRCSPMKGHSHVYWYRQLPEEGLKFMVYLQKENIIDESGMPKERFSAEFPKEGPSILRIQQVVRGDSAAYFCASSLPVSYEQYFGPGTRLTVT.

The gene calls are TRBV7-9 and TRBJ1-2; D possibly corresponds to TRBD1 (6 bases). The germline CDR1 and CDR2 sequences are SEHNR and FQNEAQ (reference sequence). Trimming pared 0 bases from V and 1 base from J, leaving 18 bases between. The CDR3 spans 18 residues. The chain's CDR3 is CASSLAGGDRRFNYGYTF. The CDR3 nucleotides are TGTGCCAGCAGCTTAGCCGGAGGAGACAGGCGGTTTAACTATGGCTACACCTTC.

This chain joins TRBV7-9 and TRBJ2-5, with D possibly being TRBD2 (6 bases). This CDR3 is built from 15 residues. The V gene's germline CDR1 is SEHNR and CDR2 FQNEAQ (reference sequence). Trimming removed 1 base from V and 3 bases from J, with 12 bases in between. The chain's CDR3 is CASSLGGGAKETQYF. The CDR3 DNA is TGTGCCAGCAGCTTAGGGGGAGGAGCAAAAGAGACCCAGTACTTC.

V gene TRBV5-8 combines with J gene TRBJ2-1; a possible D gene is TRBD1 (6 bases). The V gene's germline CDR1 is SGHTS and CDR2 YDEGEE. This CDR3 contains 14 residues. Trimming cost V 2 bases and J 2 bases, with 8 bases left between them. As DNA, the CDR3 is TGTGCCAGCAGCTTTGGGGGCACCTACAATGAGCAGTTCTTC. Translated: CASSFGGTYNEQFF. Full variable domain (remainder filled in from reference TRBV5-8 and TRBJ2-1): EAGVTQSPTHLIKTRGQQATLRCSPISGHTSVYWYQQALGLGLQFLLWYDEGEERNRGNFPPRFSGRQFPNYSSELNVNALELEDSALYLCASSFGGTYNEQFFGPGTRLTVL.

The chain joins TRBV27 to TRBJ2-7, with TRBD1 matching over 9 bases. The V gene's germline CDR1 is MNHEY and CDR2 SMNVEV (reference sequence). This CDR3 contains 15 residues. Trimming removed 7 bases from V and 2 bases from J; junction bases left unmatched: 9. The DNA for the CDR3 is TGTGCCAGCAAGGGGCAGGGGGACAGGGCCTACGAGCAGTACTTC. This gives the protein CASKGQGDRAYEQYF.

The J gene is TRBJ2-7, the V gene TRBV19; TRBD1 might be the D (6 bases). The CDR3 contains 16 residues. V lost 5 bases and J lost 8, with 25 bases in between. CDR1 and CDR2 (germline): LNHDA, SQIVND (reference sequence). The CDR3 sequence: CASSSRKQGSVAKQYF. CDR3 nucleotides: TGTGCCAGTAGTTCTCGAAAACAGGGATCAGTCGCGAAGCAGTACTTC.

This clone was observed at least ten times. The chain joins TRBV18 to TRBJ1-6; D unclear. The V end was cut by 5 bases, the J end by 7 bases, with 6 bases between. The V gene's germline CDR1 is KGHSH and CDR2 LQKENI. The CDR3 spans 12 residues. The CDR3 loop reads CASSEGNSPLHF. In nucleotides, the CDR3 is TGTGCCAGCTCAGAGGGCAATTCACCCCTCCACTTT.

This clone has just a few counts. V is TRBV20-1 and J is TRBJ1-5; D might be TRBD1 (5 bases). Deletions cut 3 bases from V and 2 bases from J, with 17 bases between. The CDR3 totals 16 residues. The germline gives CDR1 DFQATT, CDR2 SNEGSKA (reference sequence). This chain's CDR3 is CSASGIPAGGNQPQHF. The CDR3 nucleotides are TGCAGTGCTAGTGGAATTCCGGCGGGGGGCAATCAGCCCCAGCATTTT.

The rearrangement uses TRBV18 and TRBJ2-5, with a weak D call TRBD1 (7 bases). The CDR3 extends over 13 amino acids. Germline V gives CDR1 KGHSH, CDR2 LQKENI. With 8 bases removed from V and 2 bases from J, the gap between germline ends came to 12 bases. The CDR3 loop is CASRRGEQETQYF. The CDR3 region has the DNA TGTGCCAGCCGCAGGGGGGAGCAAGAGACCCAGTACTTC.

The chain has TRBV30 and TRBJ1-6; unclear D gene. Germline CDR1 is GTSNPN and CDR2 is SVGIG (reference sequence). V dropped 2 bases and J dropped 7 bases, with 6 bases sitting between them. The CDR3 has 12 amino acids. The CDR3 spells CAWSMRNSPLHF. The CDR3, as DNA: TGTGCCTGGAGTATGAGAAATTCACCCCTCCACTTT.

This chain uses TRBV5-6 with TRBJ1-2; D remains unclear. V lost 2 bases and J 4 bases, leaving 15 bases between the germline ends. Germline V gives CDR1 SGHDT, CDR2 YYEEEE. The CDR3 has 15 residues. The DNA for the CDR3 is TGTGCCAGCAGCTTCGGTGCACGGTCGGGCTATGGCTACACCTTC. Protein product: CASSFGARSGYGYTF.

This clone was detected once. The chain couples TRBV11-2 to TRBJ2-7; TRBD1 agrees at 8 bases. The CDR3 consists of 14 residues. From germline, CDR1 is SGHAT and CDR2 FQNNGV. V was clipped by 9 bases and J by 2 bases; unmatched bases: 9. For the CDR3, the DNA is TGTGCCAGTAGAAGACAGGGGTTTGCCTACGAGCAGTACTTC. Translating gives CASRRQGFAYEQYF.

The chain joins TRBV6-6 to TRBJ1-4; weak D call: TRBD1 (6 bases). Germline V CDR1 and CDR2: MNHNY, SVGAGI (reference sequence). The CDR3 is made up of 15 amino acids. V was clipped by 0 bases and J by 8 bases, with 13 bases between them. The CDR3 nucleotides are TGTGCCAGCAGTTACTCTTCTGGACAGAAGGAAAAACTGTTTTTT. It yields the protein CASSYSSGQKEKLFF.

This rearrangement joins TRBV24-1 to TRBJ2-5; D possibly corresponds to TRBD2 (6 bases). This CDR3 region has 14 residues. V lost 3 bases and J lost 5, with 12 bases in between. Looked up from germline, CDR1 is KGHDR and CDR2 is SFDVKD. DNA for the CDR3: TGTGCCACCAGTGATCCCCGTGGGGGGGAGACCCAGTACTTC. Its protein is CATSDPRGGETQYF.

The chain is built from TRBV7-7 and TRBJ2-3; D might be TRBD2 (6 bases). Germline V lookup: CDR1 SSHAT, CDR2 FNYEAQ (reference sequence). This CDR3 region has 15 residues. Trimming removed 5 bases at V and 2 bases at J, with 14 bases between. The CDR3 spells CASSPNAGPTDTQYF. The CDR3 DNA reads TGTGCCAGCAGCCCTAACGCGGGACCCACAGATACGCAGTATTTT.

J is TRBJ1-2 and V is TRBV29-1, with no clear D. CDR3 size: 12 residues. CDR1 SQVTM and CDR2 ANQGSEA come from the germline V gene. The V end was cut by 5 bases, the J end by 3 bases, with 10 bases between. The CDR3 sequence is CSVPAGHYGYTF. The CDR3, as DNA: TGCAGCGTTCCCGCAGGCCACTATGGCTACACCTTC.

This clone appeared a single time. V and J are TRBV6-2 or TRBV6-3 and TRBJ1-6, with 7 bases matching TRBD1. The CDR3 spans 15 residues. The trim removed 2 bases at V and 5 bases at J, leaving 3 bases unmatched. CDR1 is MNHEY, CDR2 SVGEGT, per germline. CDR3 amino acids: CASSYQGQNNSPLHF. The CDR3 nucleotides read TGTGCCAGCAGTTACCAGGGACAGAATAATTCACCCCTCCACTTT.

This chain uses TRBV7-3 with TRBJ2-1, with D possibly TRBD2 on 6 matching bases. Deletions cut 2 bases from V and 8 bases from J, with 7 bases between. From germline, CDR1 is SGHTA and CDR2 FQGTGA. The CDR3 loop spans 12 amino acids. The CDR3 DNA reads as TGTGCCAGCAGCTTAGGAGGGGATGAGCAGTTCTTC. Encoded protein: CASSLGGDEQFF. The full variable domain, rest sourced from reference TRBV7-3 and TRBJ2-1, is GAGVSQTPSNKVTEKGKYVELRCDPISGHTALYWYRQSLGQGPEFLIYFQGTGAADDSGLPNDRFFAVRPEGSVSTLKIQRTERGDSAVYLCASSLGGDEQFFGPGTRLTVL.

The chain links TRBV7-9 to TRBJ1-4; perhaps TRBD1 as D (5 bases). Trimming shortened V by 5 bases and J by 8 bases, and 21 bases separated the two germline ends. This CDR3 spans 16 amino acids. CDR1 SEHNR and CDR2 FQNEAQ come from the germline V gene (reference sequence). CDR3 sequence reads: CASSPGWADRLEKLFF. The CDR3 region has the DNA TGTGCCAGCAGCCCAGGCTGGGCAGACAGACTCGAAAAACTGTTTTTT. Filled out from reference TRBV7-9 and TRBJ1-4, the complete variable domain reads DTGVSQNPRHKITKRGQNVTFRCDPISEHNRLYWYRQTLGQGPEFLTYFQNEAQLEKSRLLSDRFSAERPKGSFSTLEIQRTEQGDSAMYLCASSPGWADRLEKLFFGSGTQLSVL.

The CDR3 here is CASTRDRIRTEAFF. The CDR3 nucleotides are TGTGCCAGCACCAGGGACAGAATTAGGACTGAAGCTTTCTTT. The chain uses TRBV5-5 and TRBJ1-1; 7 bases agree with TRBD1. Per germline, CDR1 SGHKS and CDR2 YYEKEE (reference sequence). Germline trimming cut 6 bases from V and 5 bases from J; bases unmatched to any gene: 10. The length of the CDR3 is 14 residues.

This sequence joins TRBV5-1 and TRBJ2-5; 9 nucleotides agree with TRBD2. Germline V CDR1 and CDR2: SGHRS, YFSETQ. CDR3 length: 15 amino acids. The trim removed 0 bases at V and 4 bases at J, leaving 4 bases unmatched. In DNA form, the CDR3 reads TGCGCCAGCAGCTTGGTTTCAGCGGGGGGAGAGACCCAGTACTTC. It is translated as CASSLVSAGGETQYF.

V usage is TRBV27 and J usage is TRBJ2-2; maybe TRBD1 (5 bases). There are 15 residues in the CDR3. The germline gives CDR1 MNHEY, CDR2 SMNVEV (reference sequence). The V end was cut by 1 base, the J end by 1 base, with 7 bases between. The CDR3 is CASSLFQGNTGELFF. In DNA, the CDR3 is TGTGCCAGCAGTTTATTTCAGGGGAACACCGGGGAGCTGTTTTTT.

The rearrangement joins TRBV6-5 to TRBJ1-4, with D tentatively TRBD1 (6 bases). The CDR3 has 14 amino acids. Germline CDR1 is MNHEY and CDR2 is SVGAGI. Between the trimmed V and J ends, which lost 6 bases and 4 bases, there was a span of 12 bases. The CDR3 region has the DNA TGTGCCAGCAGGGGACATGGATTTAATGAAAAACTGTTTTTT. Its protein product is CASRGHGFNEKLFF.